A selection of T cell receptor beta chains follows, all from one sample in a study of hypomethylating agent response in myelodysplastic syndrome. Libraries were prepared by immunoSEQ multiplex PCR; TCRdb keeps only in-frame clonotypes and omits some of them. Found here are approximately 11,000 clones, over 80% of them singletons; the top ten hold approximately 4%. The sequencing used bone marrow, collected before or after starting hypomethylating agent treatment for myelodysplastic syndrome (not recorded which). These receptors all come from a human donor with myelodysplastic syndrome. CDR3s include the opening cysteine and the closing phenylalanine or tryptophan. The D gene is left open where the match is weak. Not every row has a clone size; where given, it reads once, few, many or a size class.

D gene: TRBD1
J gene: TRBJ1-1
clone size: NA
V gene: TRBV19
CDR3 DNA: TGTGCCAGTAGAACAGACAGGGTTCTCGAAGCTTTCTTT
CDR3 protein: CASRTDRVLEAFF

D gene: NA
J gene: TRBJ2-3
clone size: NA
V gene: TRBV5-4
CDR3 DNA: TGTGCCAGCAGCTTGGTACCCACAGATACGCAGTATTTT
CDR3 protein: CASSLVPTDTQYF

D gene: NA
J gene: TRBJ1-1
clone size: NA
V gene: TRBV7-9
CDR3 DNA: TGTGCCAGCAGCTTACCTAAATCCGACAGATTGAACACTGAAGCTTTCTTT
CDR3 protein: CASSLPKSDRLNTEAFF

D gene: NA
J gene: TRBJ1-3
clone size: few
V gene: TRBV25-1
CDR3 DNA: TGTGCCAGCAGTGTGGCCGACTCTGGAAACACCATATATTTT
CDR3 protein: CASSVADSGNTIYF

D gene: TRBD1
J gene: TRBJ1-2
clone size: NA
V gene: TRBV11-2
CDR3 DNA: TGTGCCAGCGACCCAGGGGGCTCCCTGTCTAACTATGGCTACACCTTC
CDR3 protein: CASDPGGSLSNYGYTF

D gene: TRBD1
J gene: TRBJ2-3
clone size: NA
V gene: TRBV6-6
CDR3 DNA: TGTGCCAGCAGTTCGGGACAGAGCACAGATACGCAGTATTTT
CDR3 protein: CASSSGQSTDTQYF

D gene: NA
J gene: TRBJ2-1
clone size: once
V gene: TRBV5-1
CDR3 DNA: TGCGCCAGCAGCTTCGGGGGTATAGGCCGGAATGAGCAGTTCTTC
CDR3 protein: CASSFGGIGRNEQFF

D gene: TRBD1
J gene: TRBJ1-1
clone size: NA
V gene: TRBV6-5
CDR3 DNA: TGTGCCAGCAGCCTAAAGAGGGGGCACACTGAAGCTTTCTTT
CDR3 protein: CASSLKRGHTEAFF

D gene: NA
J gene: TRBJ1-1
clone size: NA
V gene: TRBV14
CDR3 DNA: TGTGCCAGCAGTAGTTCCTCGGGAGTTACTGAAGCTTTCTTT
CDR3 protein: CASSSSSGVTEAFF

D gene: NA
J gene: TRBJ2-1
clone size: once
V gene: TRBV11-2
CDR3 DNA: TGTGCCAGCAGCCCGACTCCCTACAATGAGCAGTTCTTC
CDR3 protein: CASSPTPYNEQFF